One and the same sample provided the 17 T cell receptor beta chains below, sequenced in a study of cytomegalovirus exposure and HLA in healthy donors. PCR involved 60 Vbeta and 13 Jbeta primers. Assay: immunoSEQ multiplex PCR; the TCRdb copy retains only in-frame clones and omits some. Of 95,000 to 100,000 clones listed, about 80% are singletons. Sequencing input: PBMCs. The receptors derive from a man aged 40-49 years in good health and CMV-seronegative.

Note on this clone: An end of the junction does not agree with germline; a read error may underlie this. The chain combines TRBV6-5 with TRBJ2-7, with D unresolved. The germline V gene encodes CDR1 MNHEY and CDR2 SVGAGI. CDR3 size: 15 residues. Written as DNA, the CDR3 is TGTGCCAGCAGTTACTTCAGAATCGACTCCCTCTCACTCCTCTTC. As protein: CASSYFRIDSLSLLF.

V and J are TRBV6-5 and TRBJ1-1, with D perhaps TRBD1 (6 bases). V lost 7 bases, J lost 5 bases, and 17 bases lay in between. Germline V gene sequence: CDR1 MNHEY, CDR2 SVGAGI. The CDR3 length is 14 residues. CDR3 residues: CASTAPGEGTEAFF. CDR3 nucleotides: TGTGCCAGCACCGCGCCAGGGGAGGGGACTGAAGCTTTCTTT.

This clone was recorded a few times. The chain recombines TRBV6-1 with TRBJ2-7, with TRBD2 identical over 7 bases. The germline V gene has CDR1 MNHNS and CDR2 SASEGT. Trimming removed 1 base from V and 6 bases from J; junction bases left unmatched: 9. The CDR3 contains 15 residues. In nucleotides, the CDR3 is TGTGCCAGCAGTGAAGGTGGAGCGGGAAGGACCGAGCAGTACTTC. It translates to CASSEGGAGRTEQYF.

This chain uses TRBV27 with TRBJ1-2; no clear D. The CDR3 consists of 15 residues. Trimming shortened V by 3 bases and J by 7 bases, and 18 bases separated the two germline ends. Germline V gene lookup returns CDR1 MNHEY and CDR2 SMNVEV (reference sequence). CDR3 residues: CASSLSPVRARGYTF. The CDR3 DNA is TGTGCCAGCAGTTTGTCCCCAGTGAGGGCGCGTGGCTACACCTTC.

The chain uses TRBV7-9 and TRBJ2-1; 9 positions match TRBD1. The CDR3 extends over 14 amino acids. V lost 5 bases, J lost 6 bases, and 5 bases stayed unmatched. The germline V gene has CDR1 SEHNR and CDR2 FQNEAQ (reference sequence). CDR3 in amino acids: CASSGRTGANEQFF. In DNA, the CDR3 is TGTGCCAGCAGCGGGCGGACAGGGGCCAATGAGCAGTTCTTC.

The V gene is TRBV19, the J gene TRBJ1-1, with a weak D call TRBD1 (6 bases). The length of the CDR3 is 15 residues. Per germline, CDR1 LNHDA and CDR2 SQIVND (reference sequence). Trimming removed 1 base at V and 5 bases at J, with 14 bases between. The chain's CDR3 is CASSIAGGARTEAFF. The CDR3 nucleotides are TGTGCCAGTAGTATAGCTGGGGGGGCCCGAACTGAAGCTTTCTTT.

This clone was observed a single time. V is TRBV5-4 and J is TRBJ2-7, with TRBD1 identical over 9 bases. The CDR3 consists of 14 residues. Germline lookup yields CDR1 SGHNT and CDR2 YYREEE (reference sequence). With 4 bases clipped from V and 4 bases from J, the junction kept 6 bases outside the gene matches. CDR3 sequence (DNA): TGTGCCAGCAGCCAGGGACAGGGAGGGTACGAGCAGTACTTC. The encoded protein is CASSQGQGGYEQYF. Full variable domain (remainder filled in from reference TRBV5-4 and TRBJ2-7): ETGVTQSPTHLIKTRGQQVTLRCSSQSGHNTVSWYQQALGQGPQFIFQYYREEENGRGNFPPRFSGLQFPNYSSELNVNALELDDSALYLCASSQGQGGYEQYFGPGTRLTVT.

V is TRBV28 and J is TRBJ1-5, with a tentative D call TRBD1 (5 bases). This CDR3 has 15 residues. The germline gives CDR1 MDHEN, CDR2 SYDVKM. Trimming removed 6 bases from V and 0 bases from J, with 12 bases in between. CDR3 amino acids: CASSPDRYSNQPQHF. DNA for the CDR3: TGTGCCAGCAGCCCCGACAGATATAGCAATCAGCCCCAGCATTTT. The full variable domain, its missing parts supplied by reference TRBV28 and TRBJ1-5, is DVKVTQSSRYLVKRTGEKVFLECVQDMDHENMFWYRQDPGLGLRLIYFSYDVKMKEKGDIPEGYSVSREKKERFSLILESASTNQTSMYLCASSPDRYSNQPQHFGDGTRLSIL.

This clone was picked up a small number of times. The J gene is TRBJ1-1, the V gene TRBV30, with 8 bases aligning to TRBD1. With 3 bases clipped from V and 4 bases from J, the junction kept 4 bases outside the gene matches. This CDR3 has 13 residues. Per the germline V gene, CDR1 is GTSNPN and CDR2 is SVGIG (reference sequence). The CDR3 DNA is TGTGCCTGGAGGGGACAGGTGGGCACTGAAGCTTTCTTT. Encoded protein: CAWRGQVGTEAFF.

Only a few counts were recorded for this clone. In DNA form, the CDR3 reads TGTGCCAGCAGCACCGACCAGGGGGTGCCCCAGCATTTT. Translated: CASSTDQGVPQHF. The chain carries TRBV7-2 and TRBJ1-5; TRBD1 matches at 7 bases. V gave up 5 bases and J gave up 9 bases; unmatched junction bases: 7. This CDR3 has 13 residues. Germline V gene sequence: CDR1 SGHTA, CDR2 FQGNSA.

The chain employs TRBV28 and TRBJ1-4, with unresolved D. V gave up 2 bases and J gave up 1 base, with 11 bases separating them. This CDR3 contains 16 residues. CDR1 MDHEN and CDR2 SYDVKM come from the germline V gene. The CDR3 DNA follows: TGTGCCAGCAGTTTAAGTCTCGAGGGAACTAATGAAAAACTGTTTTTT. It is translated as CASSLSLEGTNEKLFF.

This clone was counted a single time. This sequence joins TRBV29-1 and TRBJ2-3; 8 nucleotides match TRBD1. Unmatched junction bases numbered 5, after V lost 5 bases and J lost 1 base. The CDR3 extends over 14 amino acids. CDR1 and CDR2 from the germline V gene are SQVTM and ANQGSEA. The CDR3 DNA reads TGCAGCGTTCAGGGGGCGCGAGGCACAGATACGCAGTATTTT. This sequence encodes CSVQGARGTDTQYF.

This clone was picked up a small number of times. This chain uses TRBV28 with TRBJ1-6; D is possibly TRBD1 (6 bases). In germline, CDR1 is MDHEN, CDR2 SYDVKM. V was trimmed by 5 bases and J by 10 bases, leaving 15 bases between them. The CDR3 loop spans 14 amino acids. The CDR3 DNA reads TGTGCCAGCAGTATCCTACAGGGAAACTCACCCCTCCACTTT. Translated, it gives CASSILQGNSPLHF.

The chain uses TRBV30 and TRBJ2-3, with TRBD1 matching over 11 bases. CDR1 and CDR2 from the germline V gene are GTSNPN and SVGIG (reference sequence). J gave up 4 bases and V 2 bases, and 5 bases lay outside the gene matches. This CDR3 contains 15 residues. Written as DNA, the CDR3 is TGTGCCTGGAGTATTGGGACAGGGGGGTCAGATACGCAGTATTTT. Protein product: CAWSIGTGGSDTQYF.

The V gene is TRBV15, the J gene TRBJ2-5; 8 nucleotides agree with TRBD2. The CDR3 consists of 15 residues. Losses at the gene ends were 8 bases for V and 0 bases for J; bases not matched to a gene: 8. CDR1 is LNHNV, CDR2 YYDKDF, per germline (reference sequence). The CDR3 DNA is TGTGCCACCTTTCCTCGGGGGGGATACCAAGAGACCCAGTACTTC. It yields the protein CATFPRGGYQETQYF.

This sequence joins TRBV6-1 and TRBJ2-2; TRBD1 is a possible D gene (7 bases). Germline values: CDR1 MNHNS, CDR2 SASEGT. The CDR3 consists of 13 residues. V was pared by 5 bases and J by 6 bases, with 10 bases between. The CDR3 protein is CASSTGEAGELFF. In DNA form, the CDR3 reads TGTGCCAGCAGTACAGGGGAGGCCGGGGAGCTGTTTTTT.

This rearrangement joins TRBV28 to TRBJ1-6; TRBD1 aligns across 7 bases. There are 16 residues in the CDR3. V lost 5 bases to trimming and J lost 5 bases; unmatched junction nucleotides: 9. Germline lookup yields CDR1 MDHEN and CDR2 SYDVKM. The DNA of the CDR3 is TGTGCCAGCAGTCTACAGGGGAGTAGGGATAATTCACCCCTCCACTTT. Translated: CASSLQGSRDNSPLHF.